This is a list of T cell receptor beta chains from one sample in a study of CD8 T cells in ankylosing spondylitis. TCRdb used MiXCR to reprocess the 5' RACE reads, holding one entry per CDR3 protein. The repertoire holds roughly 370,000 distinct CDR3 sequences, approximately 20% seen once, with around 16% in the top ten. The specimen was blood, either unsorted or a sorted T cell fraction (not recorded which). The receptors derive from a male donor with ankylosing spondylitis. Both conserved end residues are part of each CDR3. D genes are given only for firm matches. Size tells how often a clone was seen (once, few, many) or the class of an expanded clone, and some rows leave it out.

clone size	D gene	V gene	J gene	CDR3 protein	CDR3 DNA
few	TRBD2	TRBV10-1	TRBJ2-7	CASSDLKRGSYEQYF	TGCGCCAGCAGTGACTTAAAGCGCGGGAGCTACGAGCAGTACTTC
few	TRBD2	TRBV27	TRBJ2-5	CASSILAGETQYF	TGTGCCAGCAGCATTCTAGCGGGGGAGACCCAGTACTTC
-	-	TRBV11-3	TRBJ1-3	CASSLLVPFSGNTIYF	TGTGCCAGCAGCTTACTGGTACCTTTCTCTGGAAACACCATATATTTT
few	-	TRBV7-2	TRBJ1-1	CASSTVDGGTEAFF	TGTGCCAGCAGCACGGTGGACGGTGGTACTGAAGCTTTCTTT
-	-	TRBV3-1	TRBJ2-3	CASSQLWNTQYF	TGTGCCAGCAGCCAATTGTGGAATACGCAGTATTTT
many	-	TRBV25-1	TRBJ2-3	CASSPLDTQYF	TGTGCCAGCAGTCCTTTGGATACGCAGTATTTT
-	-	TRBV11-2	TRBJ2-3	CASSLSSPVGTDTQYF	TGTGCCAGCAGCTTATCTAGCCCCGTCGGCACAGATACGCAGTATTTT
-	TRBD1	TRBV27	TRBJ2-3	CASSSTGTGYTDTQYF	TGTGCCAGCAGTTCCACCGGGACAGGGTACACAGATACGCAGTATTTT
-	-	TRBV2	TRBJ2-7	CASSRDRTYEQYF	TGTGCCAGCAGTCGAGACAGAACCTACGAGCAGTACTTC
few	-	TRBV18	TRBJ2-3	CASSPRRGTDTQYF	TGTGCCAGCTCACCAAGGCGGGGCACAGATACGCAGTATTTT
-	TRBD1	TRBV6-1	TRBJ2-3	CASSDQGALDTQYF	TGTGCCAGCAGTGACCAGGGGGCACTAGATACGCAGTATTTT